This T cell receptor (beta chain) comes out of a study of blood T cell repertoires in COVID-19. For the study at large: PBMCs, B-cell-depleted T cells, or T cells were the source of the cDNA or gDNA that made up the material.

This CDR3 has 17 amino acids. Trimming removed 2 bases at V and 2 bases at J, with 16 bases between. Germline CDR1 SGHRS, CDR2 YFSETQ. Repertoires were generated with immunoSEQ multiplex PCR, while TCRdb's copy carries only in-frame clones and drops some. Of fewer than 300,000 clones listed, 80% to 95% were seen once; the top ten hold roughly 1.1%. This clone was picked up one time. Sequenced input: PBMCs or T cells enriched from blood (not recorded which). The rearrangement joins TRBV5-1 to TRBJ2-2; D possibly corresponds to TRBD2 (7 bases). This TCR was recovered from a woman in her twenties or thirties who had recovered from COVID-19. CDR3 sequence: CASSLFPRGQNTGELFF. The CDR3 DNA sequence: TGCGCCAGCAGCTTATTCCCGCGGGGGCAAAACACCGGGGAGCTGTTTTTT.